This is a list of T cell receptor beta chains from one sample in a study of blood T cell repertoires in COVID-19. The table came from immunoSEQ multiplex PCR; TCRdb's copy has only in-frame clones and leaves some out. This sample has more than 25,000 clones, with about nine tenths found just once. The sample consisted of peripheral blood. Receptors originate from a man in his 60s with active COVID-19. CDR3s include the opening cysteine and the closing phenylalanine or tryptophan. The D gene is left open where the match is weak. Part of the rows lack a size; the others show once, few, many or a class for expanded clones.

clone size	D gene	V gene	J gene	CDR3 protein	CDR3 DNA
NA	NA	TRBV11-3	TRBJ2-1	CASSGDRPGQFF	TGTGCCAGCAGCGGAGACAGGCCGGGGCAGTTCTTC
NA	TRBD2	TRBV7-9	TRBJ2-5	CASSLAPGLALGETQYF	TGTGCCAGCAGCTTAGCGCCGGGACTAGCACTTGGAGAGACCCAGTACTTC
NA	NA	TRBV14	TRBJ2-1	CASSQMSGVPYNEQFF	TGTGCCAGCAGCCAAATGTCAGGGGTCCCTTACAATGAGCAGTTCTTC
NA	TRBD2	TRBV18	TRBJ2-7	CASSPRTSGAYEQYF	TGTGCCAGCTCACCGAGGACTAGCGGAGCCTACGAGCAGTACTTC
NA	NA	TRBV28	TRBJ1-6	CASSLIRGSPLHF	TGTGCCAGCAGTTTGATAAGGGGCTCACCCCTCCACTTT
NA	NA	TRBV7-8	TRBJ1-1	CASRHERAGEAFF	TGTGCCAGCAGACATGAGCGGGCCGGAGAAGCTTTCTTT
NA	TRBD1	TRBV6-2/TRBV6-3	TRBJ1-1	CASSQTRTGVNTEAFF	TGTGCCAGCAGCCAAACTAGGACAGGAGTGAACACTGAAGCTTTCTTT
NA	TRBD2	TRBV12-3/TRBV12-4	TRBJ2-1	CATGGGLAVKQFF	TGTGCCACCGGTGGGGGACTAGCGGTTAAGCAGTTCTTC
NA	NA	TRBV7-9	TRBJ1-1	CASSFAGDTEAFF	TGTGCCAGCAGCTTTGCGGGGGACACTGAAGCTTTCTTT
once	NA	TRBV28	TRBJ2-1	CASSAGTYYNEQFF	TGTGCCAGCAGTGCCGGGACATACTACAATGAGCAGTTCTTC
NA	NA	TRBV7-8	TRBJ1-2	CASSGWDTPLGYGYTF	TGTGCCAGCAGCGGATGGGACACACCACTTGGCTATGGCTACACCTTC
few	NA	TRBV10-1	TRBJ1-3	CASSGGTNFDSSGNTIYF	TGCGCCAGCAGTGGTGGGACAAATTTCGATAGCTCTGGAAACACCATATATTTT
NA	NA	TRBV27	TRBJ2-7	CASSLYGGTNSYEQYF	TGTGCCAGCAGTTTATACGGGGGGACAAACTCCTACGAGCAGTACTTC
NA	NA	TRBV9	TRBJ2-2	CASSVGREIGGELFF	TGTGCCAGCAGCGTAGGGAGGGAAATTGGCGGGGAGCTGTTTTTT
NA	TRBD1	TRBV3-1/TRBV3-2	TRBJ2-1	CASSQSGTGFYNEQFF	TGTGCCAGCAGCCAAAGCGGGACAGGGTTCTACAATGAGCAGTTCTTC
NA	NA	TRBV6-5	TRBJ1-6	CASSYSVQPPSPLHF	TGTGCCAGCAGTTACTCAGTACAGCCTCCTTCACCCCTCCACTTT
NA	TRBD1	TRBV27	TRBJ1-3	CASSVQGVSGNTIYF	TGTGCCAGCAGCGTACAGGGGGTCTCTGGAAACACCATATATTTT
once	TRBD1	TRBV25-1	TRBJ2-7	CASSESGGRYEQYF	TGTGCCAGCAGTGAGTCAGGGGGACGCTACGAGCAGTACTTC
NA	NA	TRBV5-1	TRBJ1-3	CASSPRGGLSSGNTIYF	TGCGCCAGCAGCCCCCGGGGGGGACTGAGCTCTGGAAACACCATATATTTT
few	NA	TRBV7-9	TRBJ2-1	CASSPRRGDIEQFF	TGTGCCAGCAGCCCCCGACGGGGAGATATTGAGCAGTTCTTC
NA	NA	TRBV7-2	TRBJ1-3	CASSQQGRRGNTIYF	TGTGCCAGCAGCCAGCAGGGGCGCAGGGGAAACACCATATATTTT
NA	TRBD2	TRBV7-2	TRBJ2-1	CASSGGLAGLYNEQFF	TGTGCCAGCAGCGGCGGACTAGCGGGGCTCTACAATGAGCAGTTCTTC
NA	TRBD1	TRBV24-1	TRBJ2-7	CATSPGQGDFQYF	TGTGCCACCAGTCCGGGACAGGGAGACTTTCAGTACTTC
NA	TRBD1	TRBV19	TRBJ1-1	CASSSGAGRGQPEAFF	TGTGCCAGTAGTTCCGGGGCGGGCAGGGGGCAACCTGAAGCTTTCTTT
NA	TRBD2	TRBV7-8	TRBJ2-1	CASSSSGGLYNEQFF	TGTGCCAGCAGCTCTAGCGGGGGACTATACAATGAGCAGTTCTTC
few	TRBD1	TRBV15	TRBJ1-5	CATSRDRDSISNQPQHF	TGTGCCACCAGCAGGGACCGGGACAGCATAAGCAATCAGCCCCAGCATTTT
NA	TRBD1	TRBV12-5	TRBJ2-1	CASGWWTGNEQFF	TGTGCTAGTGGTTGGTGGACAGGGAATGAGCAGTTCTTC
NA	NA	TRBV15	TRBJ2-7	CATSRDSGSSGHEQYF	TGTGCCACCAGCAGAGATTCCGGGAGCTCCGGACACGAGCAGTACTTC
NA	NA	TRBV4-1	TRBJ1-2	CASSHATRGYDGYTF	TGCGCCAGCAGCCATGCTACAAGGGGGTACGATGGCTACACCTTC
NA	NA	TRBV7-2	TRBJ2-7	CASSPTPSYEQYF	TGTGCCAGCAGCCCGACACCCTCCTACGAGCAGTACTTC
NA	TRBD1	TRBV5-1	TRBJ2-7	CASSPGQGERYEQYF	TGCGCCAGCAGCCCCGGACAGGGAGAGCGCTACGAGCAGTACTTC
NA	TRBD1	TRBV28	TRBJ1-4	CASSHRQGAVEKLFF	TGTGCCAGCAGCCATCGACAGGGCGCTGTTGAAAAACTGTTTTTT
NA	NA	TRBV6-5	TRBJ1-1	CASSYGLVNTEAFF	TGTGCCAGCAGTTACGGGCTGGTGAACACTGAAGCTTTCTTT
NA	NA	TRBV5-1	TRBJ2-7	CASSYGRGTLYEQYF	TGCGCCAGCAGCTACGGACGGGGAACGCTCTACGAGCAGTACTTC
NA	TRBD2	TRBV10-3	TRBJ2-1	CAISEVAGGQNEQFF	TGTGCCATCAGTGAAGTAGCGGGGGGGCAGAATGAGCAGTTCTTC